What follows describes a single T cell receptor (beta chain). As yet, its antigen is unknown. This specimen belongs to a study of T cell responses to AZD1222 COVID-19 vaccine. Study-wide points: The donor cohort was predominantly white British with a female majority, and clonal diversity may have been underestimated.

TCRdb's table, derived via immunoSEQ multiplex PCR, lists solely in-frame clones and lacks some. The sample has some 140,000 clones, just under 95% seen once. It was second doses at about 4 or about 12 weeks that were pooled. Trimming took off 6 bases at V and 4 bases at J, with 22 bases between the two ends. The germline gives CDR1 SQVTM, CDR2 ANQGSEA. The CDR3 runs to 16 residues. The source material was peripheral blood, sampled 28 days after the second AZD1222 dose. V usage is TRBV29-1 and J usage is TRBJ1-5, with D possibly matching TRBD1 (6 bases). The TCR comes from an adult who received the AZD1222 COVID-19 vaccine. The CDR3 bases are TGCAGCGTGGGTATGGGGAATTGGGGGCCAAATCAGCCCCAGCATTTT. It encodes CSVGMGNWGPNQPQHF.